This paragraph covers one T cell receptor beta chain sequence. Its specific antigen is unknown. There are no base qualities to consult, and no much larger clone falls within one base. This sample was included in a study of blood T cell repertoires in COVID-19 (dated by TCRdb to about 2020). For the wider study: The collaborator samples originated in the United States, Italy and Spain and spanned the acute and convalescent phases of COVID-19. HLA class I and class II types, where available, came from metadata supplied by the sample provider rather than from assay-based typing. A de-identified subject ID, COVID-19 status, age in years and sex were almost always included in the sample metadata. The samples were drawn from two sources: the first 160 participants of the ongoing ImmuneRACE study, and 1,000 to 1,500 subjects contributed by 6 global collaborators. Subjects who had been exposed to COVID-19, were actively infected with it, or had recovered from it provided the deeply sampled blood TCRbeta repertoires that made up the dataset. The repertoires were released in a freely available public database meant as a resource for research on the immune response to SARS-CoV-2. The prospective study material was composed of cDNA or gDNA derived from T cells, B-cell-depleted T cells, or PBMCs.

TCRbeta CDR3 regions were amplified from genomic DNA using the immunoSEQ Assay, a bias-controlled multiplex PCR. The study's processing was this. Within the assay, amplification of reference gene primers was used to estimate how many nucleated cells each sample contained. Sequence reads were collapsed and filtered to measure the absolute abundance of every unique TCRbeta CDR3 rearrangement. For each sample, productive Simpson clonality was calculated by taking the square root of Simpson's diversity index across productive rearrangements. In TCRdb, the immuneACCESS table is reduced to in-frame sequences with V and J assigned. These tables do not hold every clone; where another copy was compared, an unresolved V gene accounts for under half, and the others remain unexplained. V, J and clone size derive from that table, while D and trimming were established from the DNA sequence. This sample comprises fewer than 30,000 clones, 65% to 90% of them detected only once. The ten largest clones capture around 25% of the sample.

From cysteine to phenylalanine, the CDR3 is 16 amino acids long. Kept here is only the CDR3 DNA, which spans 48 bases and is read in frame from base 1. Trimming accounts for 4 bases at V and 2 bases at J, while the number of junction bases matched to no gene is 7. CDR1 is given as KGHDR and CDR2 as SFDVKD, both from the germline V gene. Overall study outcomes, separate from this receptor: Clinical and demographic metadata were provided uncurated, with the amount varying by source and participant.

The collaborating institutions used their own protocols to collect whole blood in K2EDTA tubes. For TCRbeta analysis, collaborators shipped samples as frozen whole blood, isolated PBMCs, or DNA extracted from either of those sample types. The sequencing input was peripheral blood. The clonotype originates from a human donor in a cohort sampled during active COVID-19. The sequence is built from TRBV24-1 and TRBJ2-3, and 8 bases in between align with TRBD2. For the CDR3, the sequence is CATSDPTSGTTDTQYF. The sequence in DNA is TGTGCCACCAGTGACCCCACTAGCGGAACCACAGATACGCAGTATTTT.